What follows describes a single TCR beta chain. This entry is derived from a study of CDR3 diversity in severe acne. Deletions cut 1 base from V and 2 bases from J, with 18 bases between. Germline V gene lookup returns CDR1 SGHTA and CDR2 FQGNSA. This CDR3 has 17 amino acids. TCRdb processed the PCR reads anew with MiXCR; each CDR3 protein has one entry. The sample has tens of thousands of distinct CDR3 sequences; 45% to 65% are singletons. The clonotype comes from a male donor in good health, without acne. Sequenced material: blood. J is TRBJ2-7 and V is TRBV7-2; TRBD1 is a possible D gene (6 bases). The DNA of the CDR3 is TGTGCCAGCAGCTTAGAGGGCACAGGGATTCCGACCTACGAGCAGTACTTC. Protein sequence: CASSLEGTGIPTYEQYF.